This T cell receptor (beta chain) was identified in a study of T-cell reconstitution after alpha-beta-depleted transplantation in children. Germline V gives CDR1 MNHEY, CDR2 SMNVEV (reference sequence). Trimming removed 2 bases from V and 4 bases from J, with 14 bases in between. The CDR3 extends over 15 amino acids. Unique molecular identifiers were incorporated when the TCRbeta library was constructed. TCRdb itself ran the PCR reads through MiXCR, one entry per CDR3 protein. In the table there are about a million distinct CDR3 sequences, 25% to 30% of which are singletons. Study outcomes and limitations: By one year post-transplant, T-cell counts and diversity largely arose from T cells that were newly produced.

This clonotype was picked up a small number of times. What it recognizes is unknown. The chain couples TRBV27 to TRBJ1-2; no clear D. This sequence was found in a boy under two years old who had a stem cell transplant for SCID, so the T cells may come from the graft donor. This material consisted of PBMCs, mostly from graft donor cells, taken 360 days after TCRalphabeta/CD19-depleted stem cell transplant. This CDR3 is CASSLKALGFYGYTF. The DNA of the CDR3 is TGTGCCAGCAGTTTAAAGGCACTTGGATTCTATGGCTACACCTTC.